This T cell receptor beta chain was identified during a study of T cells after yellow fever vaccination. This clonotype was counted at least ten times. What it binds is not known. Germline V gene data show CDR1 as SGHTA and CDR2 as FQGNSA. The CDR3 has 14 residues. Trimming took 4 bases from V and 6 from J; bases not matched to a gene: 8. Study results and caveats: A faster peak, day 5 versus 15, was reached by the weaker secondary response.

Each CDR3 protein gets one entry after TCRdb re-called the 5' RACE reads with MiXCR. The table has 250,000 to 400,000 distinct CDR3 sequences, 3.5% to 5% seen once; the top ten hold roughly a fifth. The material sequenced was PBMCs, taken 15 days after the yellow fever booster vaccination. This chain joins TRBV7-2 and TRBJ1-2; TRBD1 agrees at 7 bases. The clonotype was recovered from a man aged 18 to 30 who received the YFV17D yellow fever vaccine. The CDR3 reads CASSYFRDRHGYTF. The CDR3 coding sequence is TGTGCCAGCAGCTATTTTAGGGACAGACATGGCTACACCTTC. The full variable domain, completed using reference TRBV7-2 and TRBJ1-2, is GAGVSQSPSNKVTEKGKDVELRCDPISGHTALYWYRQSLGQGLEFLIYFQGNSAPDKSGLPSDRFSAERTGGSVSTLTIQRTQQEDSAVYLCASSYFRDRHGYTFGSGTRLTVV.